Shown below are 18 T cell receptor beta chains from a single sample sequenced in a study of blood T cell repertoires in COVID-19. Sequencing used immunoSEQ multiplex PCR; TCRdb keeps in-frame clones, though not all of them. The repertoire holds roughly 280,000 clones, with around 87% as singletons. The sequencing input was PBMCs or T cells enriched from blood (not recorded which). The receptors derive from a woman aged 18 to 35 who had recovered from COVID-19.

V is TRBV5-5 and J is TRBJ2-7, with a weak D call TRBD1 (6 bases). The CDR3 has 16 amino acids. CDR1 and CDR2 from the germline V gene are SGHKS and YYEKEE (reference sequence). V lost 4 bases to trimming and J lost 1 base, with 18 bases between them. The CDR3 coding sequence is TGTGCCAGCAGCCCGATACCGACAGGCTATTCCTACGAGCAGTACTTC. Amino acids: CASSPIPTGYSYEQYF.

In DNA, the CDR3 is TGTGCCTGGAGTCCTAACGGGGGGGCGAGTGAGACCCAGTACTTC. Protein product: CAWSPNGGASETQYF. The chain links TRBV30 to TRBJ2-5, with 8 bases that match TRBD2. The length of the CDR3 is 15 residues. Germline V lookup: CDR1 GTSNPN, CDR2 SVGIG (reference sequence). V was pared by 2 bases and J by 5 bases, with 10 bases of the junction left unmatched.

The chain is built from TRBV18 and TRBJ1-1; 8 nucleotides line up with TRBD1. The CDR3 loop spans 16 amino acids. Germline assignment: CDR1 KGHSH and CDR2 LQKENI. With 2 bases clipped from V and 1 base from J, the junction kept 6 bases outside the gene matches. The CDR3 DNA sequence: TGTGCCAGCTCACCATGGCAGGGGGCTGGGAACACTGAAGCTTTCTTT. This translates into CASSPWQGAGNTEAFF.

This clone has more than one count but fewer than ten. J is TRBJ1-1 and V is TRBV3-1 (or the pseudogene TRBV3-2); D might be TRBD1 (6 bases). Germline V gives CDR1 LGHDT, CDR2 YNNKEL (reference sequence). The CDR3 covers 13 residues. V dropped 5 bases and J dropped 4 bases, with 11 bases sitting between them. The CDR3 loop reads CASSKTGSTEAFF. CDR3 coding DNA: TGTGCCAGCAGCAAGACAGGTAGCACTGAAGCTTTCTTT.

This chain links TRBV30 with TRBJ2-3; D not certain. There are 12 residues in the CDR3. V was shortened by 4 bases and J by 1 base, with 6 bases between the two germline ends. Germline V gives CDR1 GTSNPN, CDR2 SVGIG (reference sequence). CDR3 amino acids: CAWTPGTDTQYF. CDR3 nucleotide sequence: TGTGCCTGGACACCAGGCACAGATACGCAGTATTTT.

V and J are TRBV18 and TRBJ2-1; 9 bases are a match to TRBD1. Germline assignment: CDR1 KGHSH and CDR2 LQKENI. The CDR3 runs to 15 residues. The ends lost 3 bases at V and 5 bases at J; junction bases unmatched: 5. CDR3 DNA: TGTGCCAGCTCACCCGGGACAGGGAACAACAATGAGCAGTTCTTC. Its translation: CASSPGTGNNNEQFF.

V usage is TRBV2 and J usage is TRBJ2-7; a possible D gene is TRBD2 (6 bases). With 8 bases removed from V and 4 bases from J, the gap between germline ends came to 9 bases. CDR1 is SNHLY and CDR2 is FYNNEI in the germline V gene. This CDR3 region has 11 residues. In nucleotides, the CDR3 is TGTGCCAGCTGGGAGGAGTACGAGCAGTACTTC. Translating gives CASWEEYEQYF.

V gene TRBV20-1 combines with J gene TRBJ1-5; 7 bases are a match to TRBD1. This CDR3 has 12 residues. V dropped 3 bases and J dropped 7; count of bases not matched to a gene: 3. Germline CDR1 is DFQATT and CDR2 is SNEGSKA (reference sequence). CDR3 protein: CSASQGDQPQHF. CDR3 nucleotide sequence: TGCAGTGCTAGTCAGGGGGACCAGCCCCAGCATTTT.

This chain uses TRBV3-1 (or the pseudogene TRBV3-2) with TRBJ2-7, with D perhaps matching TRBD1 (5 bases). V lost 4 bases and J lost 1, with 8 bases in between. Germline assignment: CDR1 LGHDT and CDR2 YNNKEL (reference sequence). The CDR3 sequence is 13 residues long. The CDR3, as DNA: TGTGCCAGCAGCCTAAGACAGTCCTACGAGCAGTACTTC. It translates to CASSLRQSYEQYF.

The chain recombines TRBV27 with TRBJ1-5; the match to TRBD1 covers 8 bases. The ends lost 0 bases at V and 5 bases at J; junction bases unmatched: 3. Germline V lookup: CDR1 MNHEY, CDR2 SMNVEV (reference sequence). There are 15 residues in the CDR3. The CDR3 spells CASSLSRGRDQPQHF. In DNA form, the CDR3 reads TGTGCCAGCAGTTTATCCAGGGGGCGCGATCAGCCCCAGCATTTT.

The DNA for the CDR3 is TGTGCCAGCAGTTACCGACATAGACTAGCCGATACGCAGTATTTT. The encoded protein is CASSYRHRLADTQYF. The chain employs TRBV6-5 and TRBJ2-3; the match to TRBD2 covers 7 bases. Germline V gene data show CDR1 as MNHEY and CDR2 as SVGAGI. The CDR3 consists of 15 residues. V shed 2 bases, J shed 6 bases, and the junction held 8 bases outside the gene matches.

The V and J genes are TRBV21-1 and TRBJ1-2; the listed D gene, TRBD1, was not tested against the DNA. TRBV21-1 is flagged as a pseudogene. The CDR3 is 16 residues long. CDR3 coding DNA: TGTGCCAGCAGCAAAGTTGGGCAGTGGATTAACTATGGCTACACCTTC. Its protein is CASSKVGQWINYGYTF.

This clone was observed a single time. The CDR3 sequence: CASSEGTGTVYGYTF. The CDR3 DNA sequence: TGCGCCAGCAGTGAGGGGACAGGGACAGTCTATGGCTACACCTTC. The rearrangement joins TRBV10-1 to TRBJ1-2, with TRBD1 identical over 9 bases. V dropped 2 bases and J dropped 4; count of bases not matched to a gene: 5. This CDR3 spans 15 amino acids. The germline V gene has CDR1 WNHNN and CDR2 SYGVQD (reference sequence).

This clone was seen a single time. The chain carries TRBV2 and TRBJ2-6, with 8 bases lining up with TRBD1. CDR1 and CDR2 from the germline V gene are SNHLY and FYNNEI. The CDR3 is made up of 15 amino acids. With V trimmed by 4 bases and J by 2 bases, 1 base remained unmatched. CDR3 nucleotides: TGTGCCAGCAGTGGGACAGGGCCTGGGGCCAACGTCCTGACTTTC. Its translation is CASSGTGPGANVLTF.

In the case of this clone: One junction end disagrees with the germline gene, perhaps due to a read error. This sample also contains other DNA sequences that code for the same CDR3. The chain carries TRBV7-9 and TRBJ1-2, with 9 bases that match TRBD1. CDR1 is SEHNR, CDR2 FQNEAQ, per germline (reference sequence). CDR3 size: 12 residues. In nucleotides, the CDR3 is TGTGCCAGCAGTTTAGACAGGGGGGGCTACACCTTC. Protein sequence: CASSLDRGGYTF.

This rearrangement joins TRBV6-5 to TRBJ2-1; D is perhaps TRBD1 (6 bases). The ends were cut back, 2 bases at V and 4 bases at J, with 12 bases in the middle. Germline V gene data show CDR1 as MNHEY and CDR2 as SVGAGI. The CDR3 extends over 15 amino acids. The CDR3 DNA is TGTGCCAGCAGTTACGACAGGAGATTTTACAATGAGCAGTTCTTC. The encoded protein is CASSYDRRFYNEQFF.

The CDR3 loop reads CASSPGPLAGAHEQYF. CDR3 DNA sequence: TGTGCCAGCAGCCCGGGCCCACTAGCGGGGGCCCATGAGCAGTACTTC. This chain links TRBV5-4 with TRBJ2-7; the match to TRBD2 covers 11 bases. The CDR3 covers 16 residues. CDR1 is SGHNT, CDR2 YYREEE, per germline (reference sequence). J gave up 7 bases and V 4 bases, and 13 bases lay outside the gene matches.

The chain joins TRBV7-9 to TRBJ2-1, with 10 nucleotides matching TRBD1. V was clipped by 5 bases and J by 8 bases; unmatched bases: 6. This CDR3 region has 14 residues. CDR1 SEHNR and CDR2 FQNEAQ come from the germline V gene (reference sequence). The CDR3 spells CASSEGQGYYEQFF. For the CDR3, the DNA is TGTGCCAGCAGCGAGGGACAGGGGTATTATGAGCAGTTCTTC.